This T cell receptor beta chain was sequenced in a study of T cells in localized non-small cell lung cancer (dated by TCRdb to the early 2020s). Concerning the study at large: The study analyzed T cell repertoires of about 230 early-stage NSCLC patients, comparing tumors and uninvolved tumor-adjacent lungs. The cohort comprised 200 to 300 treatment-naïve NSCLC patients with resected, localized lung tumors. A mean age of roughly 66 years was recorded for the NSCLC patients, of whom roughly 130 were male and 90 to 110 were female. Study-wide findings and limitations: Because of the exploratory design, TCR variables were selected using unadjusted p-values without false-discovery rate correction. Of the top 100 tumor clones, a median of roughly 53 were detected in paired uninvolved adjacent lung; about 28 were also among that lung's top 100. The highest T cell clonality was observed in uninvolved tumor-adjacent lung, where clonality exceeded that of tumor, suggesting that antigenic responses were more focused in uninvolved tumor-adjacent lung. Because multi-region sequencing of the tumors was not done, intratumor heterogeneity could not be ruled out. Higher T cell density in blood was associated with longer overall survival, whereas higher clonality in adjacent lung was associated with shorter survival.

Concerning this clone: Its cognate antigen has yet to be identified. No much larger clone is present one base from it, and per-base qualities are unavailable.

CDR1 SGHVS and CDR2 FQNEAQ are derived from the germline V gene. Relative to germline, V is missing 8 bases and J is missing 1 base, with 13 bases of the junction outside any gene match. There are 18 amino acids in the CDR3, from cysteine to phenylalanine inclusive. Only CDR3 DNA is held: 54 bases, read in frame from base 1. At diagnosis, tumor, uninvolved tumor-adjacent lung and peripheral blood were collected and then preserved as a mix of FFPE and fresh-frozen material. For TCR repertoire profiling, blood samples were analyzed in the form of peripheral blood mononuclear cells. The immunoSEQ Assay was used to sequence TCR beta CDR3 regions from DNA. The study's own analysis went as follows. To compute T cell density, TCR beta template counts were normalized to usable DNA, which was estimated by amplifying housekeeping genes. The preseqR package was used to estimate richness by extrapolating to 400,000 templates for PBMC samples and to 120,000 templates for tissue samples. Clonality was defined as one minus Pielou's evenness. Differential abundance testing on productive amino-acid clonotypes, with a minimum total count of 5 and an alpha of 0.1, was used to identify tissue-enriched TCRs. The Jaccard Index and the Morisita Overlap Index were used to measure repertoire overlap between compartments. GLIPH grouped TCR beta CDR3s together with public tetramer-defined viral CDR3s, and a viral motif had to include at least three viral sequences and show V-gene enrichment. Drawn from immuneACCESS, this table holds only the in-frame rearrangements with V and J called that TCRdb kept. Clones are partly lost; checked studies trace under half to an unresolved V gene and leave the rest unexplained. The V and J calls and clone size were taken over from that table, and D and trimming were inferred from the DNA. Present in this sample are around 41,000 clones, roughly 90% of which were seen just once. In total, the top ten clones hold roughly a tenth of the sample.

Recombination joined TRBV7-8 with TRBJ1-5; TRBD1 lines up with 11 middle nucleotides. The TCR comes from a woman aged 35 to 69 with stage II lung adenocarcinoma. Sequencing used PBMCs, obtained before any cancer treatment. The CDR3 region reads CASSTRDRGALSNQPQHF. The DNA sequence is as follows: TGTGCCAGCTCTACCCGGGACAGGGGGGCACTAAGCAATCAGCCCCAGCATTTT. Joined to the reference TRBV7-8 and TRBJ1-5 proteins, this CDR3 gives the full variable domain: GAGVSQSPRYKVAKRGQDVALRCDPISGHVSLFWYQQALGQGPEFLTYFQNEAQLDKSGLPSDRFFAERPEGSVSTLKIQRTQQEDSAVYLCASSTRDRGALSNQPQHFGDGTRLSIL.